Listed here are 15 T cell receptor beta chains from one sample, sequenced in a study of blood T cell repertoires in COVID-19. Some clones are missing from TCRdb's copy, which holds only in-frame ones; the method was immunoSEQ multiplex PCR. The table has roughly 86,000 clones, around 85% seen once. The sample consisted of peripheral blood. These receptors were collected from an elderly woman with COVID-19, enrolled during active disease.

The chain recombines TRBV21-1 with TRBJ1-3; the table's D call, TRBD1, was not checked against the DNA. TRBV21-1 represents a pseudogene. CDR3 length equals 16 residues. The CDR3 spells CASSKRDSFPGNTIYF. CDR3 DNA sequence: TGTGCCAGCAGCAAAAGAGACAGTTTCCCTGGAAACACCATATATTTT.

V usage is TRBV6-6 and J usage is TRBJ2-1, with TRBD2 as a possible D gene (6 bases). This CDR3 has 13 amino acids. The germline V and J ends were trimmed by 7 bases and 8 bases, with 15 bases remaining between them. CDR1 is MNHNY and CDR2 is SVGAGI in the germline V gene (reference sequence). Here the CDR3 DNA reads TGTGCCAGCACTCATAGTGGAGGGGATGAGCAGTTCTTC. Amino acid sequence: CASTHSGGDEQFF.

In nucleotides, the CDR3 is TGCGCCAGCAGCCAAGTCCCCTCCAGGGGCCCACTAGGCGAGCAGTACTTC. Its protein is CASSQVPSRGPLGEQYF. The genes are TRBV4-1 and TRBJ2-7; a weak D match, TRBD1 (6 bases). The V end was cut by 1 base, the J end by 6 bases, with 22 bases between. This CDR3 spans 17 amino acids. Germline-derived CDR1 and CDR2 are MGHRA and YSYEKL.

The gene calls are TRBV24-1 and TRBJ2-1, with D tentatively TRBD1 (6 bases). This CDR3 has 13 residues. Per germline, CDR1 KGHDR and CDR2 SFDVKD. Trimming stripped 3 bases from V and 8 bases from J, with 10 bases between. The CDR3 DNA reads TGTGCCACCAGTGATCCAGGGGTGCATGAGCAGTTCTTC. This sequence encodes CATSDPGVHEQFF.

The J gene is TRBJ1-1, the V gene TRBV7-2, with 9 bases identical to TRBD1. The CDR3 is 14 amino acids. Losses at the gene ends were 6 bases for V and 4 bases for J; bases not matched to a gene: 6. The germline CDR1 and CDR2 sequences are SGHTA and FQGNSA. The CDR3 nucleotides are TGTGCCAGCAGTTCGGACAGGGGTTCCACTGAAGCTTTCTTT. Residues: CASSSDRGSTEAFF.

The chain has TRBV27 and TRBJ1-2; TRBD1 matches 7 bases. The CDR3 consists of 14 residues. V was clipped by 0 bases and J by 8 bases; unmatched bases: 6. Germline assignment: CDR1 MNHEY and CDR2 SMNVEV (reference sequence). DNA for the CDR3: TGTGCCAGCAGTTTATCGTTCAGGGGGGAAGGCTACACCTTC. Encoded protein: CASSLSFRGEGYTF.

This clone was counted only a few times. The CDR3 region has the DNA TGTGCCAGCAGGAGGACTAGCGCCCACAATGAGCAGTTCTTC. The encoded protein is CASRRTSAHNEQFF. This chain joins TRBV6-5 and TRBJ2-1; 9 nucleotides match TRBD2. V shed 6 bases and J 5 bases; nucleotides not matched to a gene: 5. This CDR3 has 14 residues. CDR1 is MNHEY and CDR2 is SVGAGI in the germline V gene.

The gene calls are TRBV7-3 and TRBJ2-3; tentative D call: TRBD1 (7 bases). Germline CDR1 SGHTA, CDR2 FQGTGA. The CDR3 has 16 amino acids. V was clipped by 8 bases and J by 3 bases, with 21 bases between them. CDR3 DNA sequence: TGTGCCAGCCGCAGTGGGCGGAGGGGGCGAACAGATACGCAGTATTTT. Protein product: CASRSGRRGRTDTQYF.

The chain couples TRBV5-1 to TRBJ2-7, with TRBD2 identical over 10 bases. Germline V gene sequence: CDR1 SGHRS, CDR2 YFSETQ. Losses at the gene ends were 4 bases for V and 0 bases for J; bases not matched to a gene: 7. The CDR3 is made up of 16 amino acids. CDR3 coding DNA: TGCGCCAGCAGCGCGAGGACTAGCGGCCTCTCCTACGAGCAGTACTTC. Its protein product is CASSARTSGLSYEQYF.

In its sample, this clone was seen once. The J gene is TRBJ2-7, the V gene TRBV27, with D possibly being TRBD2 (6 bases). From germline, CDR1 is MNHEY and CDR2 SMNVEV (reference sequence). CDR3 length: 14 residues. V dropped 5 bases and J dropped 1 base, with 12 bases sitting between them. CDR3 coding DNA: TGTGCCAGCAGTATCAGGGACTTATCCTACGAGCAGTACTTC. This codes for CASSIRDLSYEQYF.

The V and J genes are TRBV7-2 and TRBJ1-6; maybe TRBD1 (6 bases). CDR3 size: 14 residues. V was clipped by 6 bases and J by 9 bases, with 15 bases between them. CDR1 SGHTA and CDR2 FQGNSA come from the germline V gene. DNA for the CDR3: TGTGCCAGCAGTACCACAGGGTTTGGTTCACCCCTCCACTTT. Amino acid sequence: CASSTTGFGSPLHF.

V is TRBV7-2 and J is TRBJ1-2; 10 bases match TRBD1. Germline V gene sequence: CDR1 SGHTA, CDR2 FQGNSA. Unmatched junction bases numbered 4, after V lost 5 bases and J lost 7 bases. The CDR3 contains 13 residues. In DNA form, the CDR3 reads TGTGCCAGCAGCCCTGGACAGGGGGTTGGCTACACCTTC. Protein sequence: CASSPGQGVGYTF.

The chain recombines TRBV5-5 with TRBJ2-7; 8 positions match TRBD1. Unmatched junction bases numbered 10, after V lost 4 bases and J lost 4 bases. Germline CDR1 is SGHKS and CDR2 is YYEKEE (reference sequence). The CDR3 runs to 15 residues. CDR3 in DNA: TGTGCCAGCAGCCCCGGCCCGGGACAGGTATACGAGCAGTACTTC. This sequence encodes CASSPGPGQVYEQYF.

There are a few counts of this clone. The chain is built from TRBV6-6 and TRBJ2-7; D is possibly TRBD1 (6 bases). Germline V lookup: CDR1 MNHNY, CDR2 SVGAGI (reference sequence). The CDR3 has 15 amino acids. Trimming took 2 bases from V and 2 from J, leaving 13 bases between them. This CDR3 reads CASSYTTGTTYEQYF. CDR3 bases: TGTGCCAGCAGTTACACGACCGGGACAACCTACGAGCAGTACTTC.

This clone was seen once. J is TRBJ2-5 and V is TRBV7-7; possible D gene TRBD2, 6 bases. The CDR3 spans 13 residues. The V gene lost 5 bases and the J gene lost 5 bases, with 12 bases spanning the gap. CDR1 and CDR2 from the germline V gene are SSHAT and FNYEAQ (reference sequence). The CDR3 region has the DNA TGTGCCAGCAGCCCGGGCGGAGGGGAGACCCAGTACTTC. Protein sequence: CASSPGGGETQYF. The variable domain in full, with the rest retrieved from reference TRBV7-7 and TRBJ2-5, is GAGVSQSPRYKVTKRGQDVTLRCDPISSHATLYWYQQALGQGPEFLTYFNYEAQPDKSGLPSDRFSAERPEGSISTLTIQRTEQRDSAMYRCASSPGGGETQYFGPGTRLLVL.